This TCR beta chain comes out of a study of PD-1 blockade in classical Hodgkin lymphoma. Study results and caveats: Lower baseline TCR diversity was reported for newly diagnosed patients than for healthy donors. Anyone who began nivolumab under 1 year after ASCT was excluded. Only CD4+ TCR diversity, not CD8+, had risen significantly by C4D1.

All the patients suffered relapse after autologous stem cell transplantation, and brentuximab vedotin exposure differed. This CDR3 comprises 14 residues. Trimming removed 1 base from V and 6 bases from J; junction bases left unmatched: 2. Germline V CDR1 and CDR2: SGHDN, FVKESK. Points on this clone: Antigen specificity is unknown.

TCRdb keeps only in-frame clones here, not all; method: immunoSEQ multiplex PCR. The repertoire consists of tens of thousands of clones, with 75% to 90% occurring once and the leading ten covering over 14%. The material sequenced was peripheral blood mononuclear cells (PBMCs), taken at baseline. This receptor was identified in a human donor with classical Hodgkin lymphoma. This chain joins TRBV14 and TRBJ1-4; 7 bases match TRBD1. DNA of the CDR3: TGTGCCAGCAGCCAAGGACAGGGTGATGAAAAACTGTTTTTT. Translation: CASSQGQGDEKLFF.